Below, one TCR beta chain is given with its context. The antigen remains unidentified. The entry originates in a study of cytomegalovirus exposure and HLA in healthy donors. Study-wide context: According to later analysis, the same platform produced the 120 or so validation and 666 first-cohort repertoires. General observations from the study: In a later analysis, first-cohort TCR clusters were found to tend to co-occur in the 100 to 150 validation repertoires. A few of the chains that were CMV-associated were confirmed in vitro to be specific for CMV antigens.

Clones were read by immunoSEQ multiplex PCR, and TCRdb kept only the in-frame ones, dropping some. The repertoire holds approximately 270,000 clones, roughly 90% seen once, with under 0.4% in the top ten. V shed 4 bases and J shed 1 base, with 17 bases lying between them. Germline values: CDR1 MNHEY, CDR2 SMNVEV (reference sequence). This CDR3 contains 18 residues. Sequences were obtained from PBMCs. The chain combines TRBV27 with TRBJ2-6; D is unclear. This TCR came from a woman in her late teens or twenties in good health and CMV-seronegative. Here the CDR3 DNA reads TGTGCCAGCAGTTCAAATACAGCTATTCTTTCTGGGGCCAACGTCCTGACTTTC. This sequence encodes CASSSNTAILSGANVLTF. The full variable domain, its missing parts supplied by reference TRBV27 and TRBJ2-6, is EAQVTQNPRYLITVTGKKLTVTCSQNMNHEYMSWYRQDPGLGLRQIYYSMNVEVTDKGDVPEGYKVSRKEKRNFPLILESPSPNQTSLYFCASSSNTAILSGANVLTFGAGSRLTVL.